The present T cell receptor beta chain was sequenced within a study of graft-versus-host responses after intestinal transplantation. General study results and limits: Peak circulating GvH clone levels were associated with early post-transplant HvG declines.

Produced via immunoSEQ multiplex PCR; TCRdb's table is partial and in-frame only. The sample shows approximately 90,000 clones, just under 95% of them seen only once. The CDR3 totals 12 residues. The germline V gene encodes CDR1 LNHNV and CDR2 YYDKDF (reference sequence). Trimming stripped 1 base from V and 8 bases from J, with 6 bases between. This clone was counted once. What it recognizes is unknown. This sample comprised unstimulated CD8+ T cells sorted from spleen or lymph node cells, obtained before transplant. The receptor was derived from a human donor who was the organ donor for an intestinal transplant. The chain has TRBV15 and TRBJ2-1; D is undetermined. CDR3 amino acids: CATSRVRYEQFF. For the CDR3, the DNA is TGTGCCACCAGCAGAGTGAGGTATGAGCAGTTCTTC.